What follows are 8 T cell receptor beta chains derived from one specimen sequenced in a study of blood T cell repertoires in COVID-19. The protocol was immunoSEQ multiplex PCR, while the TCRdb copy is restricted to in-frame clones and leaves out a portion. This table has approximately 280,000 clones, over 75% appearing once. The sample was peripheral blood. These receptors originate from a man between 18 and 35 years old with active or convalescent COVID-19.

This clone has a single count. This chain connects TRBV29-1 to TRBJ2-2; 7 bases are a match to TRBD1. Germline loops: CDR1 SQVTM, CDR2 ANQGSEA. J was trimmed by 0 bases and V by 6 bases; bases with no gene match: 1. The CDR3 is 13 amino acids. The CDR3 nucleotides are TGCAGCGTGACAGGGCCGAACACCGGGGAGCTGTTTTTT. Its translation is CSVTGPNTGELFF.

This chain links TRBV5-1 with TRBJ2-5, with D possibly being TRBD1 (6 bases). There are 16 residues in the CDR3. Germline CDR1 SGHRS, CDR2 YFSETQ. V was pared by 6 bases and J by 1 base, with 19 bases between. The CDR3 protein is CASMHSTGRPQETQYF. The CDR3 DNA reads as TGCGCCAGCATGCACAGCACAGGGCGCCCCCAAGAGACCCAGTACTTC.

This clone has at least ten counts. This rearrangement joins TRBV20-1 to TRBJ2-7; 7 nucleotides align to TRBD1. In germline, CDR1 is DFQATT, CDR2 SNEGSKA (reference sequence). This CDR3 is built from 14 residues. V shed 3 bases, J shed 3 bases, and the junction held 8 bases outside the gene matches. The CDR3 DNA sequence: TGCAGTGCTAGTTCGACAGGGAATAGCTACGAGCAGTACTTC. Translated: CSASSTGNSYEQYF.

The V and J genes are TRBV9 and TRBJ2-1, with 14 bases matching TRBD2. The length of the CDR3 is 17 residues. Germline V gene sequence: CDR1 SGDLS, CDR2 YYNGEE. With 2 bases clipped from V and 5 bases from J, the junction kept 6 bases outside the gene matches. The CDR3 protein is CASSVGTSGGRDNEQFF. The CDR3 nucleotides read TGTGCCAGCAGCGTTGGGACTAGCGGGGGACGGGACAATGAGCAGTTCTTC.

This clone was observed once. This rearrangement joins TRBV12-3 or TRBV12-4 to TRBJ2-1; D ambiguous. Trimming took 3 bases from V and 9 from J, leaving 9 bases between them. There are 12 residues in the CDR3. The CDR3 is CASSFVSTEQFF. CDR3 DNA: TGTGCCAGCAGTTTCGTTAGTACTGAGCAGTTCTTC.

This chain connects TRBV13 to TRBJ2-2, with D tentatively TRBD2 (5 bases). This CDR3 comprises 16 residues. The ends were cut back, 2 bases at V and 4 bases at J, with 14 bases in the middle. Germline V lookup: CDR1 PRHDT, CDR2 FYEKMQ (reference sequence). The CDR3 bases are TGTGCCAGCAGCTTATCGGGGTTAGAAACCACCGGGGAGCTGTTTTTT. This codes for CASSLSGLETTGELFF.

The chain couples TRBV10-3 to TRBJ1-1; D is perhaps TRBD1 (6 bases). Germline CDR1 ENHRY, CDR2 SYGVKD. The CDR3 extends over 15 amino acids. Trimming removed 3 bases from V and 2 bases from J, with 13 bases in between. DNA for the CDR3: TGTGCCATCAGTGAAACGACAGGAGCTAACACTGAAGCTTTCTTT. The encoded protein is CAISETTGANTEAFF.

This chain joins TRBV2 and TRBJ2-5; D is undetermined. Trimming took 2 bases from V and 0 from J, leaving 4 bases between them. The CDR3 covers 13 residues. Germline loops: CDR1 SNHLY, CDR2 FYNNEI. CDR3 bases: TGTGCCAGCAGTGAACTAAACCAAGAGACCCAGTACTTC. It translates to CASSELNQETQYF. Full variable domain (outside the CDR3, taken from reference TRBV2 and TRBJ2-5): EPEVTQTPSHQVTQMGQEVILRCVPISNHLYFYWYRQILGQKVEFLVSFYNNEISEKSEIFDDQFSVERPDGSNFTLKIRSTKLEDSAMYFCASSELNQETQYFGPGTRLLVL.